This T cell receptor (beta chain) was sequenced in a study of cytomegalovirus exposure and HLA in healthy donors (dated by TCRdb to the late 2010s). Some background on the complete study: According to an earlier analysis of 587 of the donors, some 180 million T cells yielded 95 million to 140 million unique TCR beta sequences and approximately 280 Gb of sequence data. About 330 gigabases of sequencing data and 75 million to 85 million unique TCR sequences made up an early release that covered approximately 700 HLA-typed donors. Of the approximately 400 genotyped donors, 75% to 85% were placed in the genetic ancestry cluster associated with self-reported Caucasian donors. The study aimed to test whether signatures of past pathogen exposure could be identified by cataloging public T cell receptors. The study profiled the T cell repertoires of 500 to 800 subjects by immunosequencing and related them to cytomegalovirus serostatus. Besides the first cohort of more than 650 subjects, a separate validation cohort made up of over 95 different subjects was used. High-throughput TCR immunosequencing, statistical association of individual TCRs with disease status, and machine learning were combined to predict cytomegalovirus infection status. A later analysis re-examined previously published TCR beta repertoires from roughly 720 donors and added high-resolution HLA genotyping to investigate patterns of TCR occurrence. In the later analysis, no new phenotypic data were used to find candidate immune exposures; instead, reliance was placed on TCR beta sequences and their occurrence across donors. An earlier analysis of more than 450 of the donors used high-throughput TCR beta sequencing to judge whether each TCR beta V gene segment behaved as functional or pseudogenic. Donor age, sex, ethnicity and CMV serostatus were compiled together with the repertoire data. A later genetic analysis took genome-wide SNP genotypes for about 55% of the roughly 700 donors and used that subset as a discovery cohort. Every repertoire in the discovery cohort had been generated on one and the same sequencing platform. Class I and class II HLA loci were covered by the typing at four-digit resolution. Typing coverage varied by locus: roughly 629-640 donors for A, B, C, DRB1 and DQB1; around 560 for DQA1; approximately 570 for DPA1; 450 to 480 for DPB1. Four to six DR-DQ haplotypes were handled as single units for association and clustering, since linkage in the cohort was strong. Across approximately 400 genotyped donors of the cohort, an average of roughly 230,000 unique TCR beta nucleotide sequences per donor were sequenced, and roughly 20% of those sequences were non-productive. Beyond this particular receptor, the publication reports: A later analysis reported that several top co-occurrence clusters appeared linked to parvovirus B19, influenza, CMV and Epstein-Barr virus. In this cohort, only TCR beta chains were sequenced, and detectable features were limited by the absence of alpha or paired-chain data. A later analysis found that most CMV-associated TCR beta chains appeared HLA-restricted, with HLA associations seemingly driven largely by CMV exposure. An association between a missense DCLRE1C variant and V-gene and J-gene trimming of TCR beta chains was found in a later genetic analysis and replicated in an independent cohort. The presence/absence analyses assumed that sequencing depth was roughly uniform across donors, and that assumption may not be true. Cytomegalovirus status was reported to be diagnosed by the classifier with high specificity and sensitivity in both the original and validation cohorts. In an earlier analysis of around 600 of the donors, most TCR beta V segments appeared in productive rearrangements about 87% or about 30% of the time, broadly matching IMGT annotations. In a later analysis, the rate of TCR association differed among HLA loci, with DRB1 alleles having the most associated TCRs and HLA-C alleles having the fewest. The 87-base-pair reads could not distinguish some IMGT-functional V segments, including TRBV6-2 and TRBV6-3, so those segments were excluded. Immune exposure information for the cohort was limited to CMV serostatus. The authors suggested that the approach could potentially be extended to other disease states and immunological phenotypes. A further reported finding was that TCR beta sequences accurately predicted the HLA-A and HLA-B alleles for most subjects in the first cohort. A later analysis associated 15,000 to 20,000 TCR beta sequences with specific HLA alleles at a false discovery rate of 0.05. Most TCR sequences were observed very rarely across donors, whereas some public TCRs were present in many individuals. Because counts were too low, under 20 rarely observed V segments, including chromosome 9 orphons, were left out of the earlier analysis of a few hundred of the donors. A cluster of highly shared sequence variants was judged likely to represent a technical artifact of the sequencing pipeline. Because HLA typing was missing for some donors at each locus, association tests included only the typed subset. In vitro tests confirmed that a few of the cytomegalovirus-associated TCR beta chains recognize cytomegalovirus antigens. In a later analysis, HLA-associated TCR beta chains were found to be more clonally expanded and to have lower generation probabilities than equally common non-associated chains. Linkage disequilibrium might explain the correlated functional status among segregating V segments, but an unknown experimental factor could not be ruled out. A total of about 180 TCR beta chains were listed by the study as associated with cytomegalovirus. According to a later genetic analysis, donors in an Asian-associated ancestry cluster had fewer N-insertions in productive TCRs than the approximately 670-donor mean. When HLA alleles, especially DR and DQ, strongly co-occurred, attributing TCR associations to individual alleles was difficult.

Library prep was done by the immunoSEQ multiplex PCR assay. For the multiplex PCR, a mixture combining 60 forward primers for TCR Vbeta segments and 13 reverse primers for TCR Jbeta segments was used. Amplification of the CDR3 region of rearranged TCR beta genes was performed with a multiplex PCR assay on genomic DNA. The amplified TCR beta libraries were sequenced on the Illumina HiSeq System as 87-base-pair reads. As for the authors' bioinformatics: A later analysis counted about 76 million unique TCR beta chains across the 690 or so repertoires, and 10 million to 12 million of these chains were shared by at least two donors. Raw reads were error-corrected and collapsed into unique sequences with a nearest-neighbor algorithm that merged closely related sequences to remove PCR and sequencing errors. V, D and J gene segments were assigned by aligning CDR3 sequences to IMGT reference sequences. For a sequence to be retained, a match of at least six nucleotides to both a V gene segment and a J gene segment was required. A rearrangement was called productive if the CDR3 had no stop codons and remained in frame with V and J, and every other rearrangement was called non-productive. Following IMGT convention, CDR3 was defined as the stretch from the second conserved V-encoded cysteine up to the conserved J-encoded phenylalanine. The earlier analysis of 450 to 750 of the donors excluded any sequence lacking an unambiguous match to a single V gene segment. In an earlier analysis of a few hundred of the donors, V segments were called functional above 56.7% productive rearrangements and were called segregating when the between-donor standard deviation exceeded 5%. A statistical classification framework was developed to diagnose cytomegalovirus status using the catalog of TCR beta chain sequences. V and J gene assignment, in a later analysis, came from comparing TCR nucleotide sequences with IMGT/GENE-DB human TR gene sequences. Using the TCRdist pipeline, a later analysis assigned CDR3 sequences along with most-parsimonious VDJ recombination scenarios. In a later analysis, each TCR beta chain was defined by its CDR3 amino acid sequence together with its V-gene family, and reads lacking a unique V-gene family were excluded. A later analysis removed several hundred highly shared, low-generation-probability nucleotide sequences to deal with suspected cross-contamination and a sequencing artifact. In a later analysis, a clonal expansion index was calculated for each public chain from normalized within-repertoire ranks of inferred template counts. A later analysis computed generation probabilities with a VDJ recombination model fitted to out-of-frame rearrangements, and checked the results against IGoR. A later analysis scored TCR-TCR, TCR-HLA and TCR-CMV co-occurrence with hypergeometric tests, applying a repertoire-size bias correction to TCR pairs. To estimate false discovery rates, a later analysis permuted the HLA or CMV assignments 20 times. In a later analysis, co-occurring TCRs were grouped using DBSCAN, and TCRdist sequence similarity was added for clustering within HLA-allele-positive subsets. For co-occurrence clustering, repertoires with fewer than 30,000 or more than 120,000 public chains were excluded, along with 4 to 6 repertoires with anomalous nucleotide sharing. Imported from immuneACCESS, the table was reduced by TCRdb to in-frame sequences with V and J called. These copies leave out some clones; in studies compared against another copy, an unresolved V gene accounts for under half, and the cause of the remainder is not known. Clone size and V and J calls were adopted from that table, with D and trimming inferred from the DNA. The sample's records list about 110,000 clones. Jointly, the top ten make up 0.59% of the sample.

In total, around 600 healthy bone marrow donors made up the cohort. Cohort members were all nominally healthy when sampled, although unrecorded immune exposures were likely present. The donor was CMV seronegative and was included in the group of approximately 350 seronegative cohort members. Each donor provided a peripheral blood sample, and peripheral blood mononuclear cells were used for TCR beta sequencing. The Qiagen DNeasy Blood Extraction Kit was used to extract genomic DNA from the blood cell samples. For this clone: No antigen is known for it.

Inclusive of the bounding cysteine and phenylalanine, the CDR3 is 15 residues long. Only CDR3 DNA remains: 45 bases, in frame from the first base. In the germline V gene (reference sequence), CDR1 corresponds to WNHNN and CDR2 to SYGVQD. V sheds 5 bases and J sheds 2 bases, leaving 10 bases between their ends. This chain joins TRBV10-1 to TRBJ2-6; TRBD2 is possibly the D segment (5 matching bases). The receptor's source is a man between 50 and 59 years old in good health and CMV-seronegative. The specimen sequenced was PBMCs. The DNA reads as follows: TGCGCCAGCAGTCCGGGAAGGGCTGGGGCCAACGTCCTGACTTTC. It encodes CASSPGRAGANVLTF.